This TCR beta chain was sequenced during a study of OX40 agonist ivuxolimab in advanced cancers. Study summary: From roughly 20 to 79 years was the age range, with a mean of about 56 years, and around 84% were male.

General study results and limits: The specificity for antigen of the expanded peripheral T cells was not determined. CD8+ T cells (on average) carried more expanded clones than CD4+ T cells.

In this sample, this clone is medium-sized. Its specificity is not known. TCRdb's copy holds only in-frame clones and misses some; the assay was immunoSEQ multiplex PCR. The sample has tens of thousands of clones; about 86% are singletons. The sequence derives from an adult with an advanced solid tumor such as melanoma, head and neck, liver or kidney cancer. Material: CD4+ or CD8+ T cells sorted from blood, obtained in a trial of the OX40 agonist ivuxolimab.

Here the CDR3 reads CASSNGGGNTIYF. CDR3 bases: TGCGCCAGCAGCAATGGAGGTGGAAACACCATATATTTT. The chain recombines TRBV5-1 with TRBJ1-3; D is undetermined. V was clipped by 4 bases and J by 3 bases, with 8 bases between them. Germline CDR1 and CDR2: SGHRS and YFSETQ. The CDR3 loop spans 13 amino acids.